This paragraph reports one TCR beta chain. The ends were cut back, 4 bases at V and 4 bases at J, with 16 bases in the middle. Per the germline V gene, CDR1 is SEHNR and CDR2 is FQNEAQ (reference sequence). This CDR3 region has 15 residues. The data originate from a study of shared clonotypes between healthy human individuals. The data were produced by immunoSEQ multiplex PCR, yet TCRdb's version contains in-frame clones alone and is incomplete. This table holds approximately 840,000 clones, 90% to 98% found once. CD45RO-negative, CCR7-selected cells formed the naive CD8 fraction, which excluded terminally differentiated effector memory CD45RA+ cells. There were no recent acute infections or vaccinations among the donors, who were healthy HIV-negative adults.

The genes are TRBV7-9 and TRBJ1-1, with D maybe TRBD1 (5 bases). This receptor was obtained from a man in his thirties or forties in good health. Sample: naive CD8+ T cells sorted from blood. In DNA form, the CDR3 reads TGTGCCAGCAGCTCTTGGAGGGGTGCCAGCACTGAAGCTTTCTTT. Translating it yields CASSSWRGASTEAFF.